A selection of T cell receptor beta chains follows, all from one sample in a study of CD8 T cells in Susac syndrome. TCRdb itself ran the immunoSEQ multiplex PCR reads through MiXCR, one entry per CDR3 protein. In the table there are 75,000 to 95,000 distinct CDR3 sequences, about 95% of which are singletons. The sequencing sample was made of CD8+ T cells from PBMCs. The receptors derive from a human donor with Susac syndrome. CDR3s include the opening cysteine and the closing phenylalanine or tryptophan. The order of the fields is V gene, CDR3 length, D gene, J gene, CDR3 protein. A D gene is named only where the DNA matches it firmly.

TRBV10-3	15	-	TRBJ1-6	CAISGSGAGNSPLHF
TRBV6-2/TRBV6-3	13	-	TRBJ1-1	CASSYTGTPEAFF
TRBV5-6	13	TRBD2	TRBJ2-5	CASSFSGEETQYF
TRBV5-1	13	TRBD1	TRBJ2-1	CASSRPGTDEQFF
TRBV7-8	14	TRBD1	TRBJ2-7	CASSSLTGYNEQYF
TRBV4-3	15	TRBD2	TRBJ2-3	CASSISGGSTDTQYF
TRBV7-9	16	-	TRBJ1-6	CATSLRRGNGNSPLHF
TRBV2	12	-	TRBJ2-4	CASTTAKNIQYF
TRBV9	12	-	TRBJ1-2	CASGRQADGYTF
TRBV28	15	-	TRBJ2-7	CASSSRRQGGAEQYF
TRBV4-2	15	-	TRBJ1-3	CASSQEATGGNTIYF
TRBV4-3	17	TRBD2	TRBJ2-5	CASSQDLAGYARGTQYF
TRBV6-5	13	-	TRBJ2-3	CASSPGSTDTQYF
TRBV21-1	17	-	TRBJ2-1	CASSKSWLAGTYNEQFF